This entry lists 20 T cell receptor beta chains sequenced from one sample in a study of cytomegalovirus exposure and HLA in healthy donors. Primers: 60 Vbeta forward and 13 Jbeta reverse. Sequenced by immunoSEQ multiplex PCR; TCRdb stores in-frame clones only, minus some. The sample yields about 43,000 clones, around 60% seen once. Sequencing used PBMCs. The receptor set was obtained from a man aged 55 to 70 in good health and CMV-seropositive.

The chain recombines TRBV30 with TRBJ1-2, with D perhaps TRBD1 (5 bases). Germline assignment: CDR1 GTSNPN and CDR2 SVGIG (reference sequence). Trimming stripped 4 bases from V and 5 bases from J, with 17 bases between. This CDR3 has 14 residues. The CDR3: CAWKEQAGLYGYTF. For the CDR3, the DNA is TGTGCCTGGAAAGAACAGGCGGGGTTATATGGCTACACCTTC.

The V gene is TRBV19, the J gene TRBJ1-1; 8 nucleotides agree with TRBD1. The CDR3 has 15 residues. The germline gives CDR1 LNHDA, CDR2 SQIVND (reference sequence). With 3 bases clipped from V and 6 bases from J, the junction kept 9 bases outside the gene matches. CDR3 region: CASSIFGQGLSEAFF. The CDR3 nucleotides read TGTGCCAGTAGTATCTTCGGACAGGGCCTATCTGAAGCTTTCTTT.

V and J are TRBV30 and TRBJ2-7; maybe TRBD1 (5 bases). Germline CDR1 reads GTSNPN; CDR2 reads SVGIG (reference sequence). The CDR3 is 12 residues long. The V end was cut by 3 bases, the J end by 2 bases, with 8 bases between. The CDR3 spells CAWRGQAYEQYF. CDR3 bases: TGTGCCTGGAGGGGGCAGGCCTACGAGCAGTACTTC.

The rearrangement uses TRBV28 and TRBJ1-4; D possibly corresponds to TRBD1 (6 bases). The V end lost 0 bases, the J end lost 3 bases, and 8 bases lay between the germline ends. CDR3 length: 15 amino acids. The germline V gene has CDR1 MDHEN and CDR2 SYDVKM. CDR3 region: CASSLWQGSNEKLFF. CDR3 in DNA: TGTGCCAGCAGTTTATGGCAGGGGTCTAATGAAAAACTGTTTTTT.

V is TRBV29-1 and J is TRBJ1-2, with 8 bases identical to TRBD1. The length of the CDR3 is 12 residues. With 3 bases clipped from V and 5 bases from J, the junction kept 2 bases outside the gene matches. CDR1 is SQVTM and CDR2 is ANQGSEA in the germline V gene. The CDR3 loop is CSVDGQGYGYTF. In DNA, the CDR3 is TGCAGCGTTGACGGACAGGGATATGGCTACACCTTC.

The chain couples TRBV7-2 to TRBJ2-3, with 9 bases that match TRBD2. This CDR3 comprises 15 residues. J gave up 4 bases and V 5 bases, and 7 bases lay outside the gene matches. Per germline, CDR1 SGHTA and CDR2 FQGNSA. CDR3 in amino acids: CASSQAGGLSDTQYF. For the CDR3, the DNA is TGTGCCAGCAGCCAAGCGGGAGGACTCTCAGATACGCAGTATTTT.

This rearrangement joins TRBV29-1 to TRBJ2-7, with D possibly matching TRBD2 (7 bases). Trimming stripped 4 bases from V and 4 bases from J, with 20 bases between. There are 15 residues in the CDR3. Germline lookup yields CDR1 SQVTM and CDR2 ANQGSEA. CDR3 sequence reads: CSVAQAGATGYEQYF. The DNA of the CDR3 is TGCAGCGTTGCCCAGGCGGGGGCGACTGGTTACGAGCAGTACTTC.

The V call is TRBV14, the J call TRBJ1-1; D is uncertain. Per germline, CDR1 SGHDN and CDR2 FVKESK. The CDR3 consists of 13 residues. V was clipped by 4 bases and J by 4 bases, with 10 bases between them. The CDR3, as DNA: TGTGCCAGCAGCCGGGTCGGAGGCACTGAAGCTTTCTTT. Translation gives CASSRVGGTEAFF.

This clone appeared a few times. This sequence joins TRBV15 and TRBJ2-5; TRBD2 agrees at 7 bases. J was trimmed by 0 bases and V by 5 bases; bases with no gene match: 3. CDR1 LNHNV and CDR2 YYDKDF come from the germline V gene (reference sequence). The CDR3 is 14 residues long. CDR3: CATSLGGDQETQYF. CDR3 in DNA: TGTGCCACCAGCTTGGGGGGGGACCAAGAGACCCAGTACTTC.

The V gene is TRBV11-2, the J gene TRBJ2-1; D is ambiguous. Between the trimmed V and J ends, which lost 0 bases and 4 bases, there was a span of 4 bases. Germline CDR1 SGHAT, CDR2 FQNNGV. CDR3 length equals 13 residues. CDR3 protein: CASSLELYNEQFF. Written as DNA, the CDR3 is TGTGCCAGCAGCTTAGAACTTTACAATGAGCAGTTCTTC.

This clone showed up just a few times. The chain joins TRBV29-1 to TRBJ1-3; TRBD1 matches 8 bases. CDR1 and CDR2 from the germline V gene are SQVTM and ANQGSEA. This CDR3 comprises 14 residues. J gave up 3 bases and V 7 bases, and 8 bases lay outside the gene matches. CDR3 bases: TGCAGCGCAATGGACAGGGAGGATGGAAACACCATATATTTT. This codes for CSAMDREDGNTIYF.

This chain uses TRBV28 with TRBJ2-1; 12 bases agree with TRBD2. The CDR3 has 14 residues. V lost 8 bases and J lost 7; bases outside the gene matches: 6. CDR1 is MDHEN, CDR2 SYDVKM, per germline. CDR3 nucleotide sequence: TGTGCCAGCGGGGGACTAGCGGGCTTGAATGAGCAGTTCTTC. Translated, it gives CASGGLAGLNEQFF. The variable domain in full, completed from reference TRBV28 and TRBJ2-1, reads DVKVTQSSRYLVKRTGEKVFLECVQDMDHENMFWYRQDPGLGLRLIYFSYDVKMKEKGDIPEGYSVSREKKERFSLILESASTNQTSMYLCASGGLAGLNEQFFGPGTRLTVL.

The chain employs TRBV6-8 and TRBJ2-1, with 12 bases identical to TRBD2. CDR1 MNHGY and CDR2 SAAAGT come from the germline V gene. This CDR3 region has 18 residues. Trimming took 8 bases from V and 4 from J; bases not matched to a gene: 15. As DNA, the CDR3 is TGTGCCAGCGGGGCGGCTAGCGGGAGGGGTAGGGCATACAATGAGCAGTTCTTC. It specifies CASGAASGRGRAYNEQFF.

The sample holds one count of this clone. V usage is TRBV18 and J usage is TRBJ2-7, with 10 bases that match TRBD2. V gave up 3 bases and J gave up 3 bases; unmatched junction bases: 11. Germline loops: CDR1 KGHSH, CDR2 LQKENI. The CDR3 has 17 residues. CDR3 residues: CASSPRTSGTRNYEQYF. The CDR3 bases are TGTGCCAGCTCACCTAGGACTAGCGGAACTAGGAACTACGAGCAGTACTTC.

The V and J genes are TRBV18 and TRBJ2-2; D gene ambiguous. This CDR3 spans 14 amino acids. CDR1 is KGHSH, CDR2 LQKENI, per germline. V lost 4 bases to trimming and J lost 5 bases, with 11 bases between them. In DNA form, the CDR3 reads TGTGCCAGCTCACTGAAGCAATCTACCGGGGAGCTGTTTTTT. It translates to CASSLKQSTGELFF.

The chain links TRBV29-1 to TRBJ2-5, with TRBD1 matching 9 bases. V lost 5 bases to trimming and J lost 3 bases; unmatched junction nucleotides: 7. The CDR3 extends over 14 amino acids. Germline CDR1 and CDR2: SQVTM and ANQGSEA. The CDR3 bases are TGCAGCGTTAGCGGACAGGGGTGGGAAGAGACCCAGTACTTC. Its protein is CSVSGQGWEETQYF.

The CDR3 nucleotides are TGTGCTAGTGGTTTATCCGGGACTAGCGGGAGGATCAACGAGCAGTACTTC. Its protein is CASGLSGTSGRINEQYF. V and J are TRBV12-5 and TRBJ2-7; TRBD2 aligns across 15 bases. The germline CDR1 and CDR2 sequences are LGHNT and FRNRAP. The V and J ends lost 3 bases and 5 bases, in that order; junction bases with no gene match: 8. The CDR3 covers 17 residues. Filled out from reference TRBV12-5 and TRBJ2-7, the complete variable domain reads DARVTQTPRHKVTEMGQEVTMRCQPILGHNTVFWYRQTMMQGLELLAYFRNRAPLDDSGMPKDRFSAEMPDATLATLKIQPSEPRDSAVYFCASGLSGTSGRINEQYFGPGTRLTVT.

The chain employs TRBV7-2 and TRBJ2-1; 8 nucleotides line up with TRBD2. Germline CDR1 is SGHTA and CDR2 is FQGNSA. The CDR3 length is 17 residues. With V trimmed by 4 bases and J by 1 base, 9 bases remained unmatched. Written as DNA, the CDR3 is TGTGCCAGCAGCTCTACCTGGGGGACTAGTTCCTACAATGAGCAGTTCTTC. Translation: CASSSTWGTSSYNEQFF. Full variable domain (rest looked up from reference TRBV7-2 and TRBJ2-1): GAGVSQSPSNKVTEKGKDVELRCDPISGHTALYWYRQSLGQGLEFLIYFQGNSAPDKSGLPSDRFSAERTGGSVSTLTIQRTQQEDSAVYLCASSSTWGTSSYNEQFFGPGTRLTVL.

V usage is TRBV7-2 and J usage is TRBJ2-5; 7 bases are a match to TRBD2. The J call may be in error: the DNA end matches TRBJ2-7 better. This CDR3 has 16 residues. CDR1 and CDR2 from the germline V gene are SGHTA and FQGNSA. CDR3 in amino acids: CASSLVGTSVSYEQYF. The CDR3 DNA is TGTGCCAGCAGCTTAGTCGGAACTAGCGTTTCCTACGAGCAGTACTTC.

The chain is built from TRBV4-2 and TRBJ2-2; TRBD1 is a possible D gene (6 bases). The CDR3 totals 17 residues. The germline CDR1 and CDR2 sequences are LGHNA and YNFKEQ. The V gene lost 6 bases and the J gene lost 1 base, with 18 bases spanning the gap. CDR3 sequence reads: CASSQLADSRNTGELFF. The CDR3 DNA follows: TGTGCCAGCAGTCAATTGGCGGACAGCCGGAACACCGGGGAGCTGTTTTTT.